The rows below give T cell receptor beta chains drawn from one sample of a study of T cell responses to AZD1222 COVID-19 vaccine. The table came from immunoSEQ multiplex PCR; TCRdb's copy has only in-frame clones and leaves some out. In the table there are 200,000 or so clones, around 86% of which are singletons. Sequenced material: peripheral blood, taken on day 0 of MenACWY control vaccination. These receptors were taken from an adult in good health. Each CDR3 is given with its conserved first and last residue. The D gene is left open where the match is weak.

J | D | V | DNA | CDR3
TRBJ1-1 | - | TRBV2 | TGTGCCAGCAGTGAAACAAACGGATCTGAAGCTTTCTTT | CASSETNGSEAFF
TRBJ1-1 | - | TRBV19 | TGTGCCAGCAAACGGGGAACAGATGAAGCTTTCTTT | CASKRGTDEAFF
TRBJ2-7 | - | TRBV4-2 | TGTGCCAGCAGCCACGGGGGGCTCGAGCAGTACTTC | CASSHGGLEQYF
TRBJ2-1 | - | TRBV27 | TGTGCCAGCAGGATTACCGACAATGAGCAGTTCTTC | CASRITDNEQFF
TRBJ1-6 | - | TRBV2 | TGTGCCAGCAGTGATCGGACAGAAAATAATTCACCCCTCCACTTT | CASSDRTENNSPLHF
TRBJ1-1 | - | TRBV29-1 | TGCAGCGTCTGGACAAATCCGAACACTGAAGCTTTCTTT | CSVWTNPNTEAFF
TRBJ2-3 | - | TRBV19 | TGTGCCAGTAGTATACGCGGGATGGTAGATACGCAGTATTTT | CASSIRGMVDTQYF
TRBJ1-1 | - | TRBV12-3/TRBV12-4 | TGTGCCAGCAGTTGGGGAAACACTGAAGCTTTCTTT | CASSWGNTEAFF
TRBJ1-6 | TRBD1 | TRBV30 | TGTGCCTGGAGTCCCGGGACAGTTAATTCACCCCTCCACTTT | CAWSPGTVNSPLHF
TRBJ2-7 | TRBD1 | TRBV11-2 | TGTGCCAGCAGCTTTCCGGGACAGGGTGTCTACGAGCAGTACTTC | CASSFPGQGVYEQYF
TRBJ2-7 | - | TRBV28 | TGTGCCAGCAGTTTTGGGACGGTTACTAAAGAGCAGTACTTC | CASSFGTVTKEQYF
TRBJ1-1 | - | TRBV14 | TGTGCCAGCAGCCAATACGGGAACACTGAAGCTTTCTTT | CASSQYGNTEAFF
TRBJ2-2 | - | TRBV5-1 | TGCGCCAGCAGCCATAGAATACCGCGAACCGGGGAGCTGTTTTTT | CASSHRIPRTGELFF
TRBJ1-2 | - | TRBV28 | TGTGCCACCGCCCGGGATCCTATTCAAAGGAATGGCTACACCTTC | CATARDPIQRNGYTF
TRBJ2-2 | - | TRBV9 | TGTGCCAGCAGCGTAGAAGGAGGGAACACCGGGGAGCTGTTTTTT | CASSVEGGNTGELFF